Following are 15 T cell receptor beta chains from one sample sequenced in a study of blood T cells in healthy people across ages. The authors ran a second PCR of about 7 to 11 cycles using a sample-barcoded 5' primer and a J-beta primer mix. One entry per CDR3 protein, called by TCRdb with MiXCR from the 5' RACE reads. This table holds approximately 1.5 million distinct CDR3 sequences, roughly a third found once. Sequenced sample: blood. All receptors derive from a woman aged 25 to 45 in good health.

V usage is TRBV12-3 or TRBV12-4 and J usage is TRBJ1-6; D is unresolved. The CDR3 extends over 14 amino acids. Deletions cut 7 bases from V and 0 bases from J, with 7 bases between. The CDR3 loop reads CASIHSSYNSPLHF. CDR3 DNA: TGTGCCAGCATTCATAGCTCCTATAATTCACCCCTCCACTTT.

This clonotype was seen more than once but under ten times. The chain links TRBV20-1 to TRBJ1-6; no firm D call. Germline CDR1 reads DFQATT; CDR2 reads SNEGSKA (reference sequence). The CDR3 runs to 14 residues. V was shortened by 1 base and J by 5 bases, with 9 bases between the two germline ends. CDR3 protein: CSARAAVNNSPLHF. CDR3 nucleotide sequence: TGCAGTGCTAGAGCGGCGGTTAATAATTCACCCCTCCACTTT.

This rearrangement joins TRBV7-8 to TRBJ2-1; possibly TRBD2 for D (5 bases). The CDR3 loop spans 15 amino acids. Germline assignment: CDR1 SGHVS and CDR2 FQNEAQ. The ends were cut back, 2 bases at V and 7 bases at J, with 15 bases in the middle. The CDR3 coding sequence is TGTGCCAGCAGCTTAATCGGGGTTTCGAGGAATGAGCAGTTCTTC. This encodes CASSLIGVSRNEQFF.

This clonotype has a handful of counts. The V gene is TRBV2, the J gene TRBJ2-7; D is perhaps TRBD1 (6 bases). Germline CDR1 reads SNHLY; CDR2 reads FYNNEI. This CDR3 spans 13 amino acids. Between the trimmed V and J ends, which lost 10 bases and 3 bases, there was a span of 16 bases. The CDR3 bases are TGTGCCACTCGACCGAAAGGGGGCTACGAGCAGTACTTC. This sequence encodes CATRPKGGYEQYF.

This rearrangement joins TRBV27 to TRBJ1-4, with TRBD1 identical over 7 bases. The CDR3 runs 14 residues. The V gene end was trimmed by 6 bases and the J gene end by 3 bases; junction bases not matched to a gene: 4. Germline V gene lookup returns CDR1 MNHEY and CDR2 SMNVEV (reference sequence). CDR3 region: CASSRQGPNEKLFF. DNA of the CDR3: TGTGCCAGCAGCCGACAGGGTCCTAATGAAAAACTGTTTTTT.

This sequence joins TRBV7-9 and TRBJ1-2; 8 nucleotides line up with TRBD1. The J segment lost 8 bases and the V segment lost 5 bases, leaving 10 bases of the junction unmatched. The CDR3 sequence is 14 residues long. CDR1 and CDR2 (germline): SEHNR, FQNEAQ (reference sequence). CDR3 loop: CASSPRTGSGGYTF. The CDR3 DNA reads as TGTGCCAGCAGCCCACGGACAGGGTCGGGAGGCTACACCTTC.

This rearrangement joins TRBV5-1 to TRBJ2-1; 11 bases align to TRBD2. TRBJ2-7 explains the end of the DNA better; the J call may be wrong. This CDR3 has 18 amino acids. CDR1 SGHRS and CDR2 YFSETQ come from the germline V gene. The CDR3 sequence is CASSFILATSGGYNEQYF. As DNA, the CDR3 is TGCGCCAGCAGCTTCATTCTGGCCACTAGCGGGGGCTACAATGAGCAGTACTTC.

The table lists this clonotype with a few counts. V gene TRBV11-3 combines with J gene TRBJ1-5, with 11 bases identical to TRBD1. Looked up from germline, CDR1 is SGHNT and CDR2 is YENEEA. The CDR3 is made up of 21 amino acids. J was trimmed by 6 bases and V by 3 bases; bases with no gene match: 22. CDR3 residues: CASSFPRKDRGRNITTQPQHF. As DNA, the CDR3 is TGTGCCAGCAGCTTTCCCCGAAAGGACAGGGGGCGCAACATAACTACTCAGCCCCAGCATTTT.

As concerns this clonotype: Here the CDR3 omits its conserved ending phenylalanine or tryptophan, so a read error is the likely source. The CDR3 loop reads CASSFRGDSYNEQFC. The CDR3 DNA sequence: TGTGCCAGCAGCTTCCGGGGGGACTCCTACAATGAGCAGTTCTGC. The chain is built from TRBV5-6 and TRBJ2-1; the match to TRBD2 covers 7 bases. The V segment lost 2 bases and the J segment 0 bases; nucleotides outside the gene matches: 2. The CDR3 runs 15 residues. Germline assignment: CDR1 SGHDT and CDR2 YYEEEE.

This clonotype came up a few times. The J gene is TRBJ1-5, the V gene TRBV13; 9 positions match TRBD1. V lost 2 bases to trimming and J lost 1 base; unmatched junction nucleotides: 12. Germline V lookup: CDR1 PRHDT, CDR2 FYEKMQ (reference sequence). The CDR3 loop spans 19 amino acids. CDR3 bases: TGTGCCAGCAGCTTAACCGGGACAGGGAAAGCCAAGAGCAATCAGCCCCAGCATTTT. It is translated as CASSLTGTGKAKSNQPQHF.

This clonotype came up a few times. This chain links TRBV6-2 or TRBV6-3 with TRBJ2-5, with D possibly being TRBD1 or TRBD2 (5 bases each). The assigned J gene may be wrong: the sequence end matches TRBJ2-7 better. This CDR3 spans 14 amino acids. Looked up from germline, CDR1 is MNHEY and CDR2 is SVGEGT. CDR3 region: CASSSLFGGYEQYF. CDR3 in DNA: TGTGCCAGCAGTTCCCTATTTGGGGGATACGAGCAGTACTTC.

This clonotype was found a few times. The rearrangement links TRBV3-1 to TRBJ1-5; TRBD1 agrees at 8 bases. V trimming: 3 bases; J trimming: 6 bases; junction bases outside the gene matches: 7. Germline assignment: CDR1 LGHDT and CDR2 YNNKEL (reference sequence). The CDR3 runs 15 residues. The CDR3 here is CASSHGGQGGQPQHF. In DNA form, the CDR3 reads TGTGCCAGCAGCCATGGAGGACAGGGTGGTCAGCCCCAGCATTTT.

The chain has TRBV28 and TRBJ1-2; the D is unclear. The CDR3 is 13 residues long. The V and J ends lost 6 bases and 7 bases respectively, with 15 bases between them. CDR1 is MDHEN, CDR2 SYDVKM, per germline. The CDR3 DNA reads as TGTGCCAGCAGGTTAAGGGCAGCGTCTGGCTACACCTTC. This encodes CASRLRAASGYTF.

In this sample, this clonotype turned up a few times. The V and J genes are TRBV5-5 and TRBJ1-5, with D perhaps matching TRBD1 (5 bases). The germline CDR1 and CDR2 sequences are SGHKS and YYEKEE (reference sequence). Between the trimmed V and J ends, which lost 4 bases and 0 bases, there was a span of 11 bases. This CDR3 spans 15 amino acids. The CDR3 reads CASSQDISSNQPQHF. As DNA, the CDR3 is TGTGCCAGCAGCCAGGACATTTCTAGCAATCAGCCCCAGCATTTT.

This clonotype occurred a few times. The chain recombines TRBV29-1 with TRBJ1-5; 8 bases align to TRBD1. There are 17 residues in the CDR3. The J segment lost 1 base and the V segment lost 1 base, leaving 9 bases of the junction unmatched. Per the germline V gene, CDR1 is SQVTM and CDR2 is ANQGSEA. CDR3 loop: CSVEVTGGRGSNQPQHF. CDR3 coding DNA: TGCAGCGTTGAAGTAACAGGGGGTCGAGGGAGCAATCAGCCCCAGCATTTT.